A selection of T cell receptor beta chains follows, all from one sample in a study of blood T cell repertoires in COVID-19. The method was immunoSEQ multiplex PCR; TCRdb's version includes in-frame clones alone and lacks a portion of them. The data contain over 110,000 clones, about 87% of them singletons. Material: peripheral blood. The receptor source for this set is a human donor in a cohort sampled during active COVID-19. CDR3s include the opening cysteine and the closing phenylalanine or tryptophan. The order of the fields is V gene, clone size, D gene, J gene, CDR3 protein, CDR3 DNA. The D gene is left open where the match is weak. A clone size is listed for some rows: how often the clone was seen (once, few, many), or a class if it is expanded.

TRBV11-3	few	TRBD1	TRBJ1-5	CASSAGNRGGDQPQHF	TGTGCCAGCAGCGCAGGGAACAGGGGTGGAGATCAGCCCCAGCATTTT
TRBV3-1/TRBV3-2	.	.	TRBJ2-7	CASSQEANSYEQYF	TGTGCCAGCAGCCAAGAGGCCAACTCCTACGAGCAGTACTTC
TRBV12-3/TRBV12-4	.	TRBD1	TRBJ2-7	CASGQAYEQYF	TGTGCCAGTGGACAGGCCTACGAGCAGTACTTC
TRBV5-6	few	.	TRBJ2-7	CASSLVGESYEQYF	TGTGCCAGCAGCTTGGTGGGAGAATCCTACGAGCAGTACTTC
TRBV4-1	.	.	TRBJ1-3	CASSQGTGSGNTIYF	TGCGCCAGCAGCCAAGGTACAGGGTCTGGAAACACCATATATTTT
TRBV7-2	.	TRBD1	TRBJ1-6	CASGHRGASSYNSPLHF	TGTGCCAGCGGACACAGGGGGGCGAGCTCCTATAATTCACCCCTCCACTTT
TRBV12-3/TRBV12-4	.	TRBD1	TRBJ1-5	CASTRGGLQPQHF	TGTGCCAGCACCCGAGGGGGCCTTCAGCCCCAGCATTTT
TRBV7-9	.	.	TRBJ1-3	CASSLDAEGTGNTIYF	TGTGCCAGCAGCTTAGACGCTGAGGGAACTGGAAACACCATATATTTT
TRBV6-6	.	.	TRBJ1-2	CASSGQSAGVRYGYTF	TGTGCCAGCTCAGGCCAGTCGGCGGGAGTTAGGTATGGCTACACCTTC
TRBV29-1	.	TRBD1	TRBJ1-1	CSAETGWMNTEAFF	TGCAGCGCTGAGACAGGGTGGATGAACACTGAAGCTTTCTTT
TRBV5-8	.	.	TRBJ1-1	CASSLFGGNTEAFF	TGTGCCAGCAGCTTGTTCGGTGGGAACACTGAAGCTTTCTTT
TRBV6-2/TRBV6-3	.	TRBD1	TRBJ2-3	CASSFRRTGPADTQYF	TGTGCCAGCAGTTTCCGCAGGACAGGGCCAGCAGATACGCAGTATTTT
TRBV4-2	.	TRBD2	TRBJ2-7	CASSQDLAGLYEQYF	TGTGCCAGCAGCCAAGATCTAGCGGGCCTCTACGAGCAGTACTTC
TRBV11-3	.	.	TRBJ1-1	CASSLGSPNTEAFF	TGTGCCAGCAGCTTAGGGAGTCCGAACACTGAAGCTTTCTTT
TRBV30	.	TRBD1	TRBJ1-3	CAWRGQSGNTIYF	TGTGCCTGGAGGGGACAGTCTGGAAACACCATATATTTT
TRBV13	.	.	TRBJ1-6	CASSQAGGEYNSPLHF	TGTGCCAGCAGCCAAGCGGGGGGCGAGTATAATTCACCCCTCCACTTT
TRBV7-9	.	.	TRBJ1-1	CASSLKGDTEAFF	TGTGCCAGCAGCTTAAAGGGGGACACTGAAGCTTTCTTT
TRBV6-2/TRBV6-3	.	TRBD1	TRBJ2-2	CASSPTGGAAGELFF	TGTGCCAGCAGTCCCACAGGGGGCGCTGCCGGGGAGCTGTTTTTT
TRBV5-1	.	.	TRBJ2-7	CASSLVPLAEQYF	TGCGCCAGCAGCTTGGTCCCCTTAGCCGAGCAGTACTTC
TRBV27	.	.	TRBJ1-2	CASSSQGVGGYTF	TGTGCCAGCAGTTCACAGGGAGTCGGTGGCTACACCTTC
TRBV19	many	.	TRBJ1-2	CASSSGRQYYGYTF	TGTGCCAGTAGTAGTGGGAGGCAGTACTATGGCTACACCTTC
TRBV6-1	.	TRBD1	TRBJ1-1	CASSEGTGGLRTEAFF	TGTGCCAGCAGTGAGGGGACAGGGGGCCTGCGAACTGAAGCTTTCTTT
TRBV6-2/TRBV6-3	few	TRBD1	TRBJ2-5	CASSQRDRADEETQYF	TGTGCCAGCAGTCAACGGGACAGGGCCGATGAAGAGACCCAGTACTTC
TRBV7-2	.	TRBD1	TRBJ1-1	CASSLNQGQEAFF	TGTGCCAGCAGCTTAAATCAGGGACAGGAAGCTTTCTTT
TRBV9	.	TRBD1	TRBJ2-3	CASSVARDRGLTDTQYF	TGTGCCAGCAGCGTAGCTCGGGACAGGGGACTCACAGATACGCAGTATTTT
TRBV18	.	TRBD1	TRBJ2-7	CASSTRDSAYEQYF	TGTGCCAGCTCAACCCGGGACAGTGCTTACGAGCAGTACTTC
TRBV4-1	.	.	TRBJ2-2	CASRRGLNTGELFF	TGCGCCAGCAGAAGGGGCCTGAACACCGGGGAGCTGTTTTTT
TRBV19	.	TRBD2	TRBJ2-5	CASSILGGQETQYF	TGTGCCAGTAGTATTCTGGGGGGGCAAGAGACCCAGTACTTC
TRBV19	.	.	TRBJ2-7	CASSRGQATEQYF	TGTGCCAGTAGTAGAGGGCAGGCTACCGAGCAGTACTTC
TRBV5-4	.	TRBD1	TRBJ1-2	CASRTGGAYGYTF	TGTGCCAGCAGGACAGGGGGTGCGTATGGCTACACCTTC
TRBV4-1	once	TRBD2	TRBJ2-3	CASSQASGGPPHPDTQYF	TGCGCCAGCAGCCAAGCTAGCGGGGGGCCCCCACATCCAGATACGCAGTATTTT
TRBV5-6	.	.	TRBJ2-7	CASSLALVSF	TGTGCCAGCAGCTTGGCCCTTGTTTCCTTC
TRBV5-1	.	.	TRBJ1-5	CASSLDGYSNQPQHF	TGCGCCAGCAGCTTGGACGGTTATAGCAATCAGCCCCAGCATTTT
TRBV4-1	.	.	TRBJ1-2	CASSQDRDTSNYGYTF	TGCGCCAGCAGCCAAGATCGGGACACGAGTAACTATGGCTACACCTTC
TRBV6-5	.	TRBD1	TRBJ2-7	CASSYSPGTGGYEQYF	TGTGCCAGCAGTTACTCCCCCGGGACAGGGGGCTACGAGCAGTACTTC
TRBV6-6	.	.	TRBJ1-1	CASSATGFGEAFF	TGTGCCAGCAGTGCAACAGGGTTTGGGGAAGCTTTCTTT
TRBV7-9	few	.	TRBJ2-2	CASSRDFGGELFF	TGTGCCAGCAGCCGGGACTTCGGCGGGGAGCTGTTTTTT
TRBV7-8	.	.	TRBJ1-4	CASSLGGGPRLFF	TGTGCCAGCAGCTTAGGGGGGGGCCCGCGACTGTTTTTT
TRBV7-9	.	.	TRBJ1-1	CASSLGVTEAFF	TGTGCCAGCAGCTTAGGAGTCACTGAAGCTTTCTTT
TRBV9	.	TRBD2	TRBJ2-3	CASSVGLAGGRTDTQYF	TGTGCCAGCAGCGTAGGACTAGCGGGGGGCCGCACAGATACGCAGTATTTT
TRBV12-2	once	.	TRBJ1-3	CASRPTGVLLSGNTIYF	TGTGCAAGTCGACCCACAGGGGTCCTCCTCTCTGGAAACACCATATATTTT
TRBV5-1	.	TRBD1	TRBJ1-1	CASSTRQGNTEAFF	TGCGCCAGCAGCACAAGACAGGGGAACACTGAAGCTTTCTTT
TRBV5-4	.	.	TRBJ1-2	CASSLAGGGSGYTF	TGTGCCAGCAGCTTGGCGGGCGGGGGGTCTGGCTACACCTTC
TRBV5-6	.	.	TRBJ2-7	CASSSTGFSYEQYF	TGTGCCAGCAGTTCCACAGGGTTCTCCTACGAGCAGTACTTC
TRBV11-1	.	.	TRBJ2-5	CASSLALAGATETQYF	TGTGCCAGCAGCTTAGCGCTGGCAGGGGCCACAGAGACCCAGTACTTC
TRBV5-6	.	.	TRBJ2-2	CASSLSGRVDTGELFF	TGTGCCAGCAGCCTCTCGGGCAGGGTGGACACCGGGGAGCTGTTTTTT
TRBV3-1/TRBV3-2	.	TRBD1	TRBJ2-7	CASSQVSTGISYEQYF	TGTGCCAGCAGCCAAGTCTCGACAGGGATCTCCTACGAGCAGTACTTC
TRBV10-3	.	TRBD2	TRBJ2-2	CAISESSSGGQFGIGELFF	TGTGCCATCAGTGAGTCGTCTAGCGGGGGCCAATTTGGCATTGGGGAGCTGTTTTTT